This TCR beta chain was recorded in a study of blood T cells in healthy people across ages. A second PCR, run for about 7 to 11 cycles, used a sample-barcoded 5' primer plus a J-beta primer mix. One entry per CDR3 protein results from TCRdb running MiXCR on the 5' RACE reads. The data hold about 1.6 million distinct CDR3 sequences, with 30% to 40% observed a single time. V lost 5 bases and J 1 base, leaving 21 bases between the germline ends. Germline-derived CDR1 and CDR2 are SEHNR and FQNEAQ (reference sequence). CDR3 length: 18 residues. The sequenced material came from blood. J is TRBJ2-1 and V is TRBV7-9, with no clear D. This sequence was found in a woman aged 25-40 years in good health. CDR3 sequence reads: CASSPGPLGKHSYNEQFF. The DNA of the CDR3 is TGTGCCAGCAGCCCTGGTCCCCTTGGGAAACATTCCTACAATGAGCAGTTCTTC.